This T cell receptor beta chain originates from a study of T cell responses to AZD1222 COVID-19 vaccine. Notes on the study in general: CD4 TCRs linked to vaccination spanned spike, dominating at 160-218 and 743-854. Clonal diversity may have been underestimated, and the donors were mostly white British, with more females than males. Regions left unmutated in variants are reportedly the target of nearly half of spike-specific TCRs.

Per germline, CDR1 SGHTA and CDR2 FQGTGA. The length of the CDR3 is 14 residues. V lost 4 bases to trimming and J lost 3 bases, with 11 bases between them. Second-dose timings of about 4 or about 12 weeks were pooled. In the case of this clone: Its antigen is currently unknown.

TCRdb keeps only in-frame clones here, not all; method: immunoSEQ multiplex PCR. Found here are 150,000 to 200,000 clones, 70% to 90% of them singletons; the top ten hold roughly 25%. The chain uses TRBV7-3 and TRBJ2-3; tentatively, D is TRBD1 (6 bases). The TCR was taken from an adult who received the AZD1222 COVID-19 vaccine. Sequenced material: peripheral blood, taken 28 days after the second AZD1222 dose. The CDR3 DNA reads TGTGCCAGCAGCTCGAGACAGGCTACAGATACGCAGTATTTT. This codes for CASSSRQATDTQYF.